Presented here are 22 T cell receptor beta chains from one specimen sequenced in a study of T cell repertoires in cytomegalovirus infection. For these receptors, no antigen is known. TCRdb analysed the reads with MiXCR anew, one entry per CDR3 protein. There are just under 500,000 distinct CDR3 sequences in the sample; around 35% occur only once, and about a sixth lies in the top ten. The sequencing here drew on cultured PBMCs, taken from culture after CMV antigen stimulation. These receptors were taken from a human donor in good health (CMV status not recorded). Some clones in this sample may be carry-over from other donors' samples.

The chain couples TRBV6-8 to TRBJ2-7, with a weak D call TRBD2 (6 bases). This CDR3 is 15 amino acids long. Germline lookup yields CDR1 MNHGY and CDR2 SAAAGT. V lost 6 bases and J 2 bases, leaving 17 bases between the germline ends. CDR3 sequence reads: CASRGTSETPYEQYF. CDR3 nucleotide sequence: TGTGCCAGCAGGGGGACTTCCGAGACTCCCTACGAGCAGTACTTC.

This clonotype has more than one count but fewer than ten. The V call is TRBV7-8, the J call TRBJ1-1, with 9 positions matching TRBD1. Germline CDR1 reads SGHVS; CDR2 reads FQNEAQ. The CDR3 covers 19 residues. The trim removed 6 bases at V and 3 bases at J, leaving 20 bases unmatched. DNA of the CDR3: TGTGCCAGCAGACTATATCGGGTCCCGGGACAGGGAAAAGACACTGAAGCTTTCTTT. Its protein product is CASRLYRVPGQGKDTEAFF.

The J gene is TRBJ2-1, the V gene TRBV11-2; D gene uncertain. Germline CDR1 is SGHAT and CDR2 is FQNNGV. V lost 7 bases, J lost 7 bases, and 8 bases lay in between. The CDR3 sequence is 11 residues long. The DNA of the CDR3 is TGTGCCAGCACACGAGGTAATGAGCAGTTCTTC. This sequence encodes CASTRGNEQFF.

The rearrangement joins TRBV29-1 to TRBJ1-2, with D hard to call. Germline V gene sequence: CDR1 SQVTM, CDR2 ANQGSEA. The CDR3 spans 12 residues. Trimming took 6 bases from V and 7 from J, leaving 15 bases between them. CDR3 loop: CSVLGLLSGYTF. The CDR3 nucleotides read TGCAGCGTCCTGGGCCTATTGTCTGGCTACACCTTC.

J is TRBJ2-7 and V is TRBV27; perhaps TRBD2 as D (6 bases). The V end lost 3 bases, the J end lost 6 bases, and 18 bases lay between the germline ends. Germline CDR1 is MNHEY and CDR2 is SMNVEV (reference sequence). The CDR3 totals 15 residues. The CDR3 loop is CASSLVAGSLSEQYF. The CDR3 DNA follows: TGTGCCAGCAGTTTGGTAGCCGGGAGTCTGTCCGAGCAGTACTTC.

The chain carries TRBV7-2 and TRBJ2-3, with D perhaps matching TRBD1 (6 bases). Between the trimmed V and J ends, which lost 4 bases and 0 bases, there was a span of 14 bases. Per germline, CDR1 SGHTA and CDR2 FQGNSA. The CDR3 has 16 amino acids. CDR3 region: CASSSTGRSSTDTQYF. The CDR3 coding sequence is TGTGCCAGCAGCTCTACAGGGCGATCTAGCACAGATACGCAGTATTTT.

The sample holds a few counts of this clonotype. The J gene is TRBJ1-1, the V gene TRBV7-8; D gene uncertain. Germline lookup yields CDR1 SGHVS and CDR2 FQNEAQ. CDR3 length equals 12 residues. With 1 base removed from V and 7 bases from J, the gap between germline ends came to 7 bases. The CDR3 region has the DNA TGTGCCAGCAGCTTAGGAGTTTTTGAAGCTTTCTTT. Protein product: CASSLGVFEAFF.

This clonotype was seen repeatedly, ten times or more. This chain joins TRBV7-2 and TRBJ2-1, with D perhaps matching TRBD1 or TRBD2 (5 bases each). V lost 0 bases, J lost 2 bases, and 14 bases lay in between. CDR3 size: 17 residues. CDR1 and CDR2 (germline): SGHTA, FQGNSA. DNA for the CDR3: TGTGCCAGCAGCTTAGCGTCCCTGGGACCCGCCTACAATGAGCAGTTCTTC. It translates to CASSLASLGPAYNEQFF.

CDR3 protein: CASSARLAGIPGNEQFF. The CDR3 nucleotides read TGTGCCAGCAGCGCGAGACTAGCGGGGATTCCAGGCAATGAGCAGTTCTTC. V gene TRBV9 combines with J gene TRBJ2-1; 11 bases line up with TRBD2. J lost 6 bases, V lost 3 bases, and 11 bases had no gene match. The CDR3 length is 17 residues. Germline CDR1 reads SGDLS; CDR2 reads YYNGEE.

The chain employs TRBV19 and TRBJ1-1, with D hard to call. V lost 1 base and J 3 bases, leaving 9 bases between the germline ends. This CDR3 region has 14 residues. Germline CDR1 is LNHDA and CDR2 is SQIVND (reference sequence). DNA of the CDR3: TGTGCCAGTAGTATAGGTGGATGGGACACTGAAGCTTTCTTT. Residues: CASSIGGWDTEAFF.

The chain has TRBV12-3 or TRBV12-4 and TRBJ1-5; D unclear. The CDR3 covers 16 residues. With 6 bases removed from V and 1 base from J, the gap between germline ends came to 16 bases. The CDR3 sequence is CASSPGVRRSNQPQHF. CDR3 nucleotide sequence: TGTGCCAGCAGCCCCGGGGTTCGTAGAAGCAATCAGCCCCAGCATTTT.

The J gene is TRBJ2-2, the V gene TRBV19, with D possibly TRBD1 on 6 matching bases. Germline loops: CDR1 LNHDA, CDR2 SQIVND (reference sequence). Trimming took off 7 bases at V and 4 bases at J, with 10 bases between the two ends. This CDR3 has 13 amino acids. The CDR3 spells CASTVGATGELFF. The CDR3 nucleotides are TGTGCCAGTACCGTGGGGGCCACCGGGGAGCTGTTTTTT.

This chain links TRBV13 with TRBJ2-5; 11 nucleotides align to TRBD2. The length of the CDR3 is 17 residues. Trimming cost V 5 bases and J 5 bases; bases outside gene matches: 13. Per the germline V gene, CDR1 is PRHDT and CDR2 is FYEKMQ (reference sequence). CDR3 protein: CASSAPPLAGVGETQYF. The DNA of the CDR3 is TGTGCCAGCAGCGCCCCCCCACTAGCGGGAGTGGGTGAGACCCAGTACTTC. The full variable domain, rest sourced from reference TRBV13 and TRBJ2-5, is AAGVIQSPRHLIKEKRETATLKCYPIPRHDTVYWYQQGPGQDPQFLISFYEKMQSDKGSIPDRFSAQQFSDYHSELNMSSLELGDSALYFCASSAPPLAGVGETQYFGPGTRLLVL.

V usage is TRBV4-3 and J usage is TRBJ2-1; no definite D call. Deletions cut 0 bases from V and 0 bases from J, with 6 bases between. This CDR3 is 15 amino acids long. Germline CDR1 reads LGHNA; CDR2 reads YSLEER. The CDR3 DNA is TGCGCCAGCAGCCAAGATGCTGCCTCCTACAATGAGCAGTTCTTC. This encodes CASSQDAASYNEQFF.

The chain uses TRBV6-1 and TRBJ2-7; 10 bases match TRBD2. The CDR3 is made up of 15 amino acids. Unmatched junction bases numbered 8, after V lost 5 bases and J lost 4 bases. The germline gives CDR1 MNHNS, CDR2 SASEGT. CDR3 amino acids: CASSYTQREGYEQYF. Here the CDR3 DNA reads TGTGCCAGCAGTTACACCCAGCGGGAGGGTTACGAGCAGTACTTC.

This clonotype was picked up a small number of times. The chain links TRBV12-5 to TRBJ2-1; the match to TRBD2 covers 10 bases. The germline V gene has CDR1 LGHNT and CDR2 FRNRAP. The CDR3 has 15 amino acids. The V gene end was trimmed by 6 bases and the J gene end by 5 bases; junction bases not matched to a gene: 7. The CDR3 region is CASGLGLADDNEQFF. CDR3 bases: TGTGCTAGTGGCCTAGGACTAGCGGATGACAATGAGCAGTTCTTC.

CDR3 bases: TGTGCTAGTGGTTTGGGGGGACAGGGGGCGCAAGATACGCAGTATTTT. Protein: CASGLGGQGAQDTQYF. This sequence joins TRBV12-5 and TRBJ2-3; 12 bases are shared with TRBD1. Germline V gene lookup returns CDR1 LGHNT and CDR2 FRNRAP. V was clipped by 1 base and J by 5 bases; unmatched bases: 4. The CDR3 has 16 amino acids.

This clonotype turned up a few times. V gene TRBV7-2 combines with J gene TRBJ2-3; 11 bases fit TRBD2. V lost 7 bases and J lost 2; bases outside the gene matches: 14. The germline gives CDR1 SGHTA, CDR2 FQGNSA. The CDR3 contains 18 residues. The CDR3 spells CASIQQGLAGGNTDTQYF. CDR3 DNA: TGTGCCAGCATCCAACAGGGGCTAGCGGGAGGAAACACAGATACGCAGTATTTT.

Ten or more counts support this clonotype. This rearrangement joins TRBV7-6 to TRBJ2-5, with D possibly being TRBD1 (6 bases). Germline CDR1 SGHVS, CDR2 FNYEAQ. The CDR3 is 17 residues long. V lost 2 bases and J 0 bases, leaving 16 bases between the germline ends. CDR3 bases: TGTGCCAGCAGCTTATTACCGGGACAATCGGACCAAGAGACCCAGTACTTC. It is translated as CASSLLPGQSDQETQYF.

This clonotype has only a few counts. This chain links TRBV5-6 with TRBJ2-1; 12 nucleotides align to TRBD2. This CDR3 has 16 amino acids. Germline V gives CDR1 SGHDT, CDR2 YYEEEE. V lost 3 bases, J lost 9 bases, and 10 bases stayed unmatched. CDR3 sequence: CASSWRGTSGRAEQFF. CDR3 sequence (DNA): TGTGCCAGCAGCTGGAGGGGGACTAGCGGGCGAGCTGAGCAGTTCTTC.

This chain uses TRBV7-9 with TRBJ2-7; D unclear. The ends were cut back, 2 bases at V and 11 bases at J, with 16 bases in the middle. This CDR3 has 13 residues. Germline CDR1 SEHNR, CDR2 FQNEAQ (reference sequence). CDR3 nucleotide sequence: TGTGCCAGCAGCTTAAGTCCCTTGGTCGGAGAGTACTTC. Protein product: CASSLSPLVGEYF.

This clonotype has more than one count but fewer than ten. The V call is TRBV4-2, the J call TRBJ2-7; possible D gene TRBD2, 5 bases. The V and J ends lost 0 bases and 2 bases respectively, with 11 bases between them. Per the germline V gene, CDR1 is LGHNA and CDR2 is YNFKEQ. The CDR3 spans 15 residues. Here the CDR3 reads CASSQEEGYAYEQYF. CDR3 sequence (DNA): TGTGCCAGCAGCCAAGAAGAGGGATACGCCTACGAGCAGTACTTC.